This T cell receptor (beta chain) came from a study of early T cells in non-severe SARS-CoV-2 infection. Study background: Sequencing input comprised bulk RNA from unsorted whole blood; chain pairing was not available.

The study, taken as a whole, reports: A preference for anti-spike CD8 responses marked VDJdb matching, which missed private and CD4 specificities.

The CDR3 covers 17 residues. The junction had 11 bases not matched to a gene; V was cut back by 10 bases and J by 0 bases. Germline values: CDR1 MDHEN, CDR2 SYDVKM. Individual cDNA molecules received unique molecular identifiers during library preparation. MiXCR, run by TCRdb on the 5' RACE reads, gives a single entry per CDR3 protein. Of 60,000 to 90,000 distinct CDR3 sequences listed, more than 7.5% are singletons. As concerns this clonotype: No antigen is known for it.

The rearrangement links TRBV28 to TRBJ2-2, with 10 bases matching TRBD2. Material: whole blood. This TCR was sampled from an adult who was a healthcare worker with PCR-confirmed SARS-CoV-2 infection or an uninfected control (not recorded which). CDR3: CATLTPGLATNTGELFF. The CDR3 DNA sequence: TGTGCCACCCTAACCCCGGGACTAGCGACGAACACCGGGGAGCTGTTTTTT.